The 11 T cell receptor beta chains below were found in one sample sequenced in a study of T cells expressing NK-cell markers. One entry per CDR3 protein, without DNA, is what TCRdb gives after re-calling the 5' RACE reads. The sample is made up of almost 450,000 distinct CDR3 sequences, and the top ten hold 7.3% of it. What was sequenced was blood T cells: a sorted CD56 or NKG2C T cell subset, CD4+ or CD8+ T cells, or bulk PBMC T cells (not recorded which). These receptor sequences come from a woman between 18 and 70 years old in good health.

This chain joins TRBV7-2 and TRBJ1-5; as DNA is missing, the TRBD1 call by TCRdb cannot be tested. In germline, CDR1 is SGHTA, CDR2 FQGNSA. This CDR3 has 15 amino acids. CDR3 loop: CASSPGTPSNQPQHF.

The chain recombines TRBV20-1 with TRBJ2-5; checking the TCRdb D call of TRBD1 is not possible without DNA. The CDR3 length is 13 residues. CDR1 is DFQATT, CDR2 SNEGSKA, per germline (reference sequence). The CDR3 loop reads CSASGDRGWTQYF.

This chain joins TRBV7-3 and TRBJ2-3. This CDR3 has 14 residues. The V gene's germline CDR1 is SGHTA and CDR2 FQGTGA. CDR3 in amino acids: CASSLTGSGDTQYF. The full variable domain, completed using reference TRBV7-3 and TRBJ2-3, is GAGVSQTPSNKVTEKGKYVELRCDPISGHTALYWYRQSLGQGPEFLIYFQGTGAADDSGLPNDRFFAVRPEGSVSTLKIQRTERGDSAVYLCASSLTGSGDTQYFGPGTRLTVL.

The J gene is TRBJ1-6, the V gene TRBV6-2 or TRBV6-3; TCRdb's D gene call, TRBD1, goes unchecked for lack of DNA. The length of the CDR3 is 12 residues. Germline lookup yields CDR1 MNHEY and CDR2 SVGEGT. Here the CDR3 reads CASRDSHSPLHF.

This chain uses TRBV20-1 with TRBJ1-2; TCRdb returns TRBD1, unconfirmable since there is no DNA. The CDR3 runs 14 residues. The germline V gene encodes CDR1 DFQATT and CDR2 SNEGSKA (reference sequence). The CDR3 sequence: CSAGASGGIYGYTF.

The chain has TRBV29-1 and TRBJ2-1; lacking DNA, the TRBD2 call made by TCRdb goes unchecked. CDR3 length: 14 residues. The germline V gene has CDR1 SQVTM and CDR2 ANQGSEA. The CDR3 protein is CSVEVKRTDNEQFF.

This chain connects TRBV12-3 or TRBV12-4 to TRBJ1-5. The CDR3 is 13 residues long. The CDR3 reads CASSLGREGPQHF.

The CDR3 loop reads CSARLGNQETQYF. The chain joins TRBV20-1 to TRBJ2-5. Germline CDR1 reads DFQATT; CDR2 reads SNEGSKA (reference sequence). This CDR3 is 13 amino acids long.

The chain joins TRBV19 to TRBJ1-1; TCRdb names TRBD1, which stays unverified in the absence of DNA. The length of the CDR3 is 15 residues. Germline CDR1 LNHDA, CDR2 SQIVND (reference sequence). CDR3 amino acids: CASSINAGLSTEAFF. Supplemented by reference TRBV19 and TRBJ1-1, the full variable domain reads DGGITQSPKYLFRKEGQNVTLSCEQNLNHDAMYWYRQDPGQGLRLIYYSQIVNDFQKGDIAEGYSVSREKKESFPLTVTSAQKNPTAFYLCASSINAGLSTEAFFGQGTRLTVV.

The chain uses TRBV28 and TRBJ2-1; TCRdb selects TRBD2, and the lack of DNA leaves this call unchecked. Germline lookup yields CDR1 MDHEN and CDR2 SYDVKM. The CDR3 totals 13 residues. The CDR3 spells CAKGGLALNEQFF.

The chain links TRBV29-1 to TRBJ2-7; TCRdb outputs TRBD2, but without DNA this stays unchecked. The CDR3 totals 13 residues. Germline V gene lookup returns CDR1 SQVTM and CDR2 ANQGSEA. CDR3 residues: CSVEKPSSYEQYF.